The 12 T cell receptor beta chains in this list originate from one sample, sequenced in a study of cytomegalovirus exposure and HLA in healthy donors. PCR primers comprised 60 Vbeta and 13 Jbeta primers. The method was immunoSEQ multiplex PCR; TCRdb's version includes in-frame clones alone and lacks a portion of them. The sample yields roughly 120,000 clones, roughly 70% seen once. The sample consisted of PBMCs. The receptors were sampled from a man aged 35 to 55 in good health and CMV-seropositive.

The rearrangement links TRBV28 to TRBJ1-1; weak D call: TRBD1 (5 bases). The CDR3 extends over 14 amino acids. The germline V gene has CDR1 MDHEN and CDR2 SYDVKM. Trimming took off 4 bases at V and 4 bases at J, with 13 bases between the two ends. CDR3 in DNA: TGTGCCAGCAGTTCCCCCTTCAGGGTCACTGAAGCTTTCTTT. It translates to CASSSPFRVTEAFF.

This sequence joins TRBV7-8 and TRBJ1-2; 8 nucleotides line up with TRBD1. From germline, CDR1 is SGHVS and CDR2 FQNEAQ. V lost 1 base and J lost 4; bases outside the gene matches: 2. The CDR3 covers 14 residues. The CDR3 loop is CASSLGQGRYGYTF. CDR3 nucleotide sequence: TGTGCCAGCAGCTTAGGACAGGGGCGCTATGGCTACACCTTC.

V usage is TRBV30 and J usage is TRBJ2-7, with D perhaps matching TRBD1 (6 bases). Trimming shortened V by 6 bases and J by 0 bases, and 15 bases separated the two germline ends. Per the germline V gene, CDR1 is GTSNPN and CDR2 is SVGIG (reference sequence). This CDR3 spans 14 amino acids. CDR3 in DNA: TGTGCCTGTGCGTCCGGGACATCCTCCTACGAGCAGTACTTC. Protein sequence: CACASGTSSYEQYF.

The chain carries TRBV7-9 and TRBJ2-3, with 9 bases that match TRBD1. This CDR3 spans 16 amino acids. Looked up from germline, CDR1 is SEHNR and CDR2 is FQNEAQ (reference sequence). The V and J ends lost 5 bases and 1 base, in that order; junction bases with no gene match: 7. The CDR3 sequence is CASSRMTGGGTDTQYF. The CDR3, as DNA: TGTGCCAGCAGCCGTATGACAGGGGGGGGCACAGATACGCAGTATTTT.

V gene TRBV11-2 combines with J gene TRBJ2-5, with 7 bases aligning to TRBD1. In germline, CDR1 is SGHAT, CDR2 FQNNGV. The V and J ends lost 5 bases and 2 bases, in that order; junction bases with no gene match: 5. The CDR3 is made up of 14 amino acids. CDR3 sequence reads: CASSGTASQETQYF. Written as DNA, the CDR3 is TGTGCCAGCAGCGGGACAGCTTCTCAAGAGACCCAGTACTTC.

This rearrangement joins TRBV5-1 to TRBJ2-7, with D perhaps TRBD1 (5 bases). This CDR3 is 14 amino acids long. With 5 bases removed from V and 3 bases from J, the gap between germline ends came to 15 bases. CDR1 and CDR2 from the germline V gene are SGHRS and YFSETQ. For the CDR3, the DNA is TGCGCCAGCAGACTATCTGACAGCCTCTACGAGCAGTACTTC. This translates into CASRLSDSLYEQYF.

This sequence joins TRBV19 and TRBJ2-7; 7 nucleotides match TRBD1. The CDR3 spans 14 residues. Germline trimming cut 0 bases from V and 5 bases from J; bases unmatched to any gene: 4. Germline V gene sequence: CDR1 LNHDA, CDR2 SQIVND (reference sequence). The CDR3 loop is CASSIEHRGNEQYF. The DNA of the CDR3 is TGTGCCAGTAGTATAGAGCACAGGGGAAACGAGCAGTACTTC.

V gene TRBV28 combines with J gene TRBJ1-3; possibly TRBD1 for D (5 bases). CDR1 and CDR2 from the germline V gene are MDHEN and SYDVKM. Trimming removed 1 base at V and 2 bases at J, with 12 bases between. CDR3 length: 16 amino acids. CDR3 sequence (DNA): TGTGCCAGCAGTTTATACAGGTCCAGGACTGGAAACACCATATATTTT. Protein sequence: CASSLYRSRTGNTIYF.

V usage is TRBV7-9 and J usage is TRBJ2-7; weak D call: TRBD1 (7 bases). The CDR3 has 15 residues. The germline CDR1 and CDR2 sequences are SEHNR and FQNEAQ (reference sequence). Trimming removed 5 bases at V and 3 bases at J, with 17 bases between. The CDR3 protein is CASSPPGTAGYEQYF. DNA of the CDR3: TGTGCCAGCAGCCCGCCTGGGACAGCGGGCTACGAGCAGTACTTC.

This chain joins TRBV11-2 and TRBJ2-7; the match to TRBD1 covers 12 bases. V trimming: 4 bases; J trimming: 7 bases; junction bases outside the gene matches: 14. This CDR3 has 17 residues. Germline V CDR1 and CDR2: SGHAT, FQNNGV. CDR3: CASSSQGQGAPRGEQYF. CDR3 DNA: TGTGCCAGCAGCTCCCAGGGACAGGGGGCGCCCCGTGGGGAGCAGTACTTC.

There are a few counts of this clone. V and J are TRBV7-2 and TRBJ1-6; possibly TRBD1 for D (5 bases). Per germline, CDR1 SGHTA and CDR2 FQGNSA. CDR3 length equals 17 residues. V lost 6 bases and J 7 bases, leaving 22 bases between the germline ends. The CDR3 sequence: CASSHNGAGLLNSPLHF. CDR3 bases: TGTGCCAGCAGTCACAATGGGGCAGGTCTTTTAAATTCACCCCTCCACTTT. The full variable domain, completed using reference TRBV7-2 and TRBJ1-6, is GAGVSQSPSNKVTEKGKDVELRCDPISGHTALYWYRQSLGQGLEFLIYFQGNSAPDKSGLPSDRFSAERTGGSVSTLTIQRTQQEDSAVYLCASSHNGAGLLNSPLHFGNGTRLTVT.

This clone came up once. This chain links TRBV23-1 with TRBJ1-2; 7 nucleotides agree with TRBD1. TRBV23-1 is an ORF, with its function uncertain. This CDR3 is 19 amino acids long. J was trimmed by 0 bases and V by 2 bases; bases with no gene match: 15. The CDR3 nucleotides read TGCGCCAGCAGTCAAGAAGTCCGGGACAGACCGTTAGCTAACTATGGCTACACCTTC. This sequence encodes CASSQEVRDRPLANYGYTF.